This T cell receptor (beta chain) was obtained from a study of cytomegalovirus exposure and HLA in healthy donors. Study-level points and caveats: Solely CMV serostatus was available to characterize immune exposure. Because they were indistinguishable, some V segments, including TRBV6-2 and TRBV6-3, were excluded. Across donors, sequencing depth was assumed by presence/absence analyses to be roughly uniform.

The CDR3 totals 14 residues. Germline loops: CDR1 SGHRS, CDR2 YFSETQ. Between the trimmed V and J ends, which lost 4 bases and 0 bases, there was a span of 10 bases. Points on this clone: No antigen is known for it.

The PCR used 60 Vbeta and 13 Jbeta primers. Only in-frame clones appear in the TCRdb table, and some are missing; sequencing was by immunoSEQ multiplex PCR. The data contain 200,000 to 250,000 clones, around 80% of them seen just once; the ten biggest clones take up 2.7%. The sequence was collected from a woman aged 60-75 years in good health and CMV-seropositive. V gene TRBV5-1 combines with J gene TRBJ1-1; perhaps TRBD1 as D (5 bases). Sequences were obtained from PBMCs. The CDR3 reads CASSTQVMNTEAFF. The CDR3 DNA reads TGCGCCAGCAGCACACAGGTCATGAACACTGAAGCTTTCTTT.